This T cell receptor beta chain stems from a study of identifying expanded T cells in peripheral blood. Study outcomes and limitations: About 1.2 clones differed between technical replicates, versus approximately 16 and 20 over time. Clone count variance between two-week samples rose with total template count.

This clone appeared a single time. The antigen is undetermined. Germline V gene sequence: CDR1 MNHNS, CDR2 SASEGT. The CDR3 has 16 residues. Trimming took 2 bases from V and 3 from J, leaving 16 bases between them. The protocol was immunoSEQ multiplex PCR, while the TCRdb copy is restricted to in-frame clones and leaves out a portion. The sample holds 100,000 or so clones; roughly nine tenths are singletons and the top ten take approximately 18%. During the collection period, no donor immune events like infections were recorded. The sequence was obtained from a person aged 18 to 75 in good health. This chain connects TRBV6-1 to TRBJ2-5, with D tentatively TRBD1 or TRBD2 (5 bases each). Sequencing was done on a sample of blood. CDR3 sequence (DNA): TGTGCCAGCAGTGAACTAGTGGCAGGGAGAGAAGAGACCCAGTACTTC. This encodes CASSELVAGREETQYF.